These 3 T cell receptor beta chains originate from one sample sequenced in a study of PD-1 blockade in mismatch repair-deficient tumors. Profiling relied on immunoSEQ multiplex PCR, and the TCRdb table lists in-frame clones only, not all of them. The sample contains tens of thousands of clones, around 80% of which appear only once. The sequencing here drew on peripheral blood, taken 2 weeks after starting pembrolizumab. The receptors derive from an adult with mismatch repair-deficient cancer.

The rearrangement links TRBV29-1 to TRBJ2-7; 10 bases match TRBD2. This CDR3 comprises 14 residues. Germline CDR1 and CDR2: SQVTM and ANQGSEA. J gave up 6 bases and V 6 bases, and 11 bases lay outside the gene matches. This CDR3 reads CSVDLAGAGSEQYF. The DNA for the CDR3 is TGCAGCGTGGACCTAGCGGGAGCAGGGAGCGAGCAGTACTTC.

Points on this clone: Other DNA variants within this sample encode the same CDR3. The V gene is TRBV9, the J gene TRBJ1-1; D gene uncertain. CDR3 size: 12 residues. Germline CDR1 and CDR2: SGDLS and YYNGEE. The germline V and J ends were trimmed by 0 bases and 4 bases, with 4 bases remaining between them. CDR3 DNA: TGTGCCAGCAGCGTAGGTGGCACTGAAGCTTTCTTT. Amino acids: CASSVGGTEAFF.

The chain links TRBV2 to TRBJ2-3, with D unclear. Trimming left V 5 bases short and J 0 bases short, with 15 bases between. The germline gives CDR1 SNHLY, CDR2 FYNNEI. The CDR3 is 16 residues long. The DNA for the CDR3 is TGTGCCAGCAGTTTGAGACCGATGTCTAGCACAGATACGCAGTATTTT. The encoded protein is CASSLRPMSSTDTQYF.